This T cell receptor beta chain was captured in a study of shared clonotypes between healthy human individuals. Background on the study: For every donor, three CD4 naive, three CD4 memory, two CD8 naive and one CD8 memory plates were used.

Evenly divided among several immunoSEQ plates was the genomic DNA of each subset. The table came from immunoSEQ multiplex PCR; TCRdb's copy has only in-frame clones and leaves some out. The profile shows about 690,000 clones, 90% of them singletons. The V gene end was trimmed by 2 bases and the J gene end by 6 bases; junction bases not matched to a gene: 10. Germline CDR1 reads SGDLS; CDR2 reads YYNGEE. This CDR3 is 15 amino acids long. Donors had no recently reported acute infections or vaccinations and were HIV-negative. Sample: memory CD8+ T cells from PBMCs. As for subset: CD45RO+ cells pooled with CCR7-negative TemRA cells. This TCR derives from a man aged 18 to 35 in good health. Some clones in this sample may be carry-over from other donors' samples. V is TRBV9 and J is TRBJ2-7; 8 bases match TRBD1. The CDR3, as DNA: TGTGCCAGCAGCGTCGGGACAGGTAGGGGTCGCGAGCAGTACTTC. Translated, it gives CASSVGTGRGREQYF.